These T cell receptor beta chains were read from a single sample in a study of T-cell memory formation after mild COVID-19. TCRdb used MiXCR to reprocess the 5' RACE reads, holding one entry per CDR3 protein. Counted here are about 340,000 distinct CDR3 sequences, around 15% occurring once; the ten biggest clones make up more than 20%. Sequenced sample: PBMCs or a T cell subset sorted from them (not recorded which). The receptors were gathered from a man aged 18 to 35 who had mild COVID-19 (a few samples of this study predate the infection). Cell type and time point are not known. Each CDR3 is given with its conserved first and last residue. Each record gives: V gene, J gene, D gene, clone size, CDR3 protein, CDR3 DNA. The D gene is left open where the match is weak. The listing skips clone size in some rows; elsewhere it reads once, few, many or a size class.

TRBV7-2	TRBJ1-2	TRBD1	few	CASSPGQGGVGGYTF	TGTGCCAGCAGCCCAGGACAGGGCGGTGTGGGTGGCTACACCTTC
TRBV11-3	TRBJ2-5	-	many	CASSIPRRASPETQYF	TGTGCCAGCAGCATCCCCCGCAGGGCATCCCCTGAGACCCAGTACTTC
TRBV23-1	TRBJ2-2	TRBD1	many	CARGQGQGSELFF	TGCGCCAGGGGGCAGGGACAGGGTTCGGAGCTGTTTTTT
TRBV7-2	TRBJ2-7	-	many	CASRVAQPLEQYF	TGTGCCAGCAGAGTGGCCCAACCCCTAGAGCAGTACTTC
TRBV6-1	TRBJ1-5	-	-	CASSEVPNQPQHF	TGTGCCAGCAGTGAAGTCCCGAATCAGCCCCAGCATTTT
TRBV30	TRBJ1-2	TRBD1	few	CAWSVLGQGGVGYTF	TGTGCCTGGAGTGTGCTGGGACAGGGTGGAGTCGGCTACACCTTC
TRBV7-2	TRBJ2-3	-	-	CASSSQATDTQYF	TGTGCCAGCAGCTCACAGGCCACAGATACGCAGTATTTT
TRBV7-2	TRBJ1-1	-	few	CASSLGPGLPGTEAFF	TGTGCCAGCAGCTTGGGGCCGGGGCTCCCTGGCACTGAAGCTTTCTTT
TRBV6-4	TRBJ1-2	-	-	CASSVVREDYYGYTF	TGTGCCAGCAGTGTGGTAAGGGAGGACTACTATGGCTACACCTTC
TRBV5-1	TRBJ2-5	TRBD2	many	CASSRLAGGLQETQYF	TGCGCCAGCAGCAGACTAGCGGGGGGCCTCCAAGAGACCCAGTACTTC